This T cell receptor beta chain was found in a study of CD8 T cells in Susac syndrome. Sequencing of TCR beta covered CD8+ and CD4+ T cells obtained from blood. The RNA, about 0.45 to 1 ug, was put through reverse transcription using random hexamers. TCRdb re-called the immunoSEQ multiplex PCR reads through MiXCR, storing one row per CDR3 protein. The data contain about 150,000 distinct CDR3 sequences, about 95% of them singletons. Trimming stripped 3 bases from V and 4 bases from J, with 6 bases between. There are 12 residues in the CDR3. Germline V lookup: CDR1 SGHTA, CDR2 FQGNSA. Sample: CD4+ T cells from PBMCs. The chain recombines TRBV7-2 with TRBJ1-2, with unresolved D. This TCR was sampled from a human donor with Susac syndrome. CDR3: CASSLVTYGYTF. CDR3 sequence (DNA): TGTGCCAGCAGCTTGGTGACCTATGGCTACACCTTC.